The text below deals with one TCR beta chain. This specimen belongs to a study of blood T cell repertoires in COVID-19. Study as a whole: Samples of COVID-19 (acute and convalescent) were obtained from the United States, Italy and Spain. PBMCs, B-cell-depleted T cells, or T cells were the source of the cDNA or gDNA that made up the material.

Some clones are missing from TCRdb's copy, which holds only in-frame ones; the method was immunoSEQ multiplex PCR. The sample lists 80,000 to 85,000 clones, 70% to 85% occurring once. This TCR derives from a human donor in a cohort sampled during active COVID-19. The sample consisted of peripheral blood.

The CDR3 DNA sequence: TGTGCCAGCAGCTCCGGGACAGGGATCTCCTACAATGAGCAGTTCTTC. Translation: CASSSGTGISYNEQFF. The J gene is TRBJ2-1, the V gene TRBV5-6; TRBD1 matches 9 bases. This CDR3 spans 16 amino acids. Germline values: CDR1 SGHDT, CDR2 YYEEEE. Unmatched junction bases numbered 4, after V lost 3 bases and J lost 0 bases. Variable domain in full (rest from reference TRBV5-6 and TRBJ2-1): DAGVTQSPTHLIKTRGQQVTLRCSPKSGHDTVSWYQQALGQGPQFIFQYYEEEERQRGNFPDRFSGHQFPNYSSELNVNALLLGDSALYLCASSSGTGISYNEQFFGPGTRLTVL.